These 18 T cell receptor beta chains came from one sample sequenced in a study of cytomegalovirus exposure and HLA in healthy donors. A multiplex PCR was run with 60 Vbeta primers and 13 Jbeta primers. Here immunoSEQ multiplex PCR was the method, and the copy in TCRdb shows in-frame clones only, minus some. This sample has roughly 73,000 clones, with 70% to 85% found just once. Source material: PBMCs. All receptors come from a woman aged 45-60 years in good health and CMV-seronegative.

In its sample, this clone was seen once. This chain joins TRBV19 and TRBJ1-6; 10 nucleotides align to TRBD1. This CDR3 contains 15 residues. Trimming cost V 2 bases and J 9 bases; bases outside gene matches: 4. CDR1 and CDR2 from the germline V gene are LNHDA and SQIVND (reference sequence). The CDR3 DNA reads as TGTGCCAGTAGTATATCTGGGACAGGGGTTTCACCCCTCCACTTT. Amino acids: CASSISGTGVSPLHF.

This clone occurred once. CDR3: CASSYPWTSGTYEQYF. The DNA of the CDR3 is TGTGCCAGCAGTTATCCTTGGACTAGCGGCACCTACGAGCAGTACTTC. This chain links TRBV6-5 with TRBJ2-7; 10 bases align to TRBD2. Trimming took 3 bases from V and 2 from J; bases not matched to a gene: 7. The CDR3 totals 16 residues. Germline V lookup: CDR1 MNHEY, CDR2 SVGAGI.

The chain recombines TRBV28 with TRBJ2-3, with TRBD1 matching 8 bases. The J segment lost 3 bases and the V segment lost 6 bases, leaving 8 bases of the junction unmatched. Germline CDR1 is MDHEN and CDR2 is SYDVKM. The CDR3 spans 15 residues. The chain's CDR3 is CASRRGQGTTDTQYF. The CDR3 DNA follows: TGTGCCAGCAGGCGAGGACAGGGAACTACAGATACGCAGTATTTT.

This chain connects TRBV27 to TRBJ2-2; TRBD1 might be the D (6 bases). The J call is doubtful: the DNA matches TRBJ1-3 better. CDR1 and CDR2 from the germline V gene are MNHEY and SMNVEV (reference sequence). The CDR3 is made up of 15 amino acids. The chain's CDR3 is CASSATGNSGNTIYF. The CDR3 DNA follows: TGTGCCAGCAGTGCCACAGGGAACTCTGGAAACACCATATATTTT.

The J gene is TRBJ2-2, the V gene TRBV6-5; D is perhaps TRBD2 (6 bases). V was clipped by 6 bases and J by 1 base, with 12 bases between them. Per the germline V gene, CDR1 is MNHEY and CDR2 is SVGAGI. The CDR3 covers 15 residues. This chain's CDR3 is CASRWGLLNTGELFF. The CDR3 DNA follows: TGTGCCAGCAGGTGGGGACTCCTGAACACCGGGGAGCTGTTTTTT.

This clone was counted between two and nine times. The DNA is omitted, as the CDR3 cannot be located on it reliably, and the CDR3 follows TCRdb's listing. V usage is TRBV7-9 and J usage is TRBJ1-4; whether TRBD1, the table's D call, matches the DNA was not checked. Germline V gives CDR1 SEHNR, CDR2 FQNEAQ (reference sequence). Counting both end residues, the CDR3 totals 19 amino acids. This chain's CDR3 is CASSFGPGQPRVTNEKLFF.

This clone was counted a few times. The genes are TRBV7-2 and TRBJ1-1, with D maybe TRBD1 (6 bases). From germline, CDR1 is SGHTA and CDR2 FQGNSA. V lost 5 bases to trimming and J lost 4 bases, with 11 bases between them. The CDR3 runs 13 residues. DNA for the CDR3: TGTGCCAGCAGCCAGGGGACGTTCACTGAAGCTTTCTTT. Encoded protein: CASSQGTFTEAFF.

The table lists this clone with a few counts. V usage is TRBV4-1 and J usage is TRBJ1-2; D possibly corresponds to TRBD1 (5 bases). There are 15 residues in the CDR3. Deletions cut 6 bases from V and 3 bases from J, with 17 bases between. Germline V CDR1 and CDR2: MGHRA, YSYEKL. CDR3 sequence: CASRPQDAGHYGYTF. The CDR3 DNA reads as TGCGCCAGCAGACCACAGGACGCGGGGCACTATGGCTACACCTTC.

The V and J genes are TRBV7-9 and TRBJ1-4; the D gene is possibly TRBD1 (5 bases). Germline values: CDR1 SEHNR, CDR2 FQNEAQ (reference sequence). The CDR3 covers 14 residues. The V and J ends lost 5 bases and 8 bases respectively, with 15 bases between them. The DNA of the CDR3 is TGTGCCAGCAGCGCAGGAGGGGCCGGAGAAAAACTGTTTTTT. Translation gives CASSAGGAGEKLFF.

V usage is TRBV4-1 and J usage is TRBJ2-7; 7 nucleotides line up with TRBD2. This CDR3 is built from 14 residues. CDR1 is MGHRA and CDR2 is YSYEKL in the germline V gene. The ends lost 1 base at V and 6 bases at J; junction bases unmatched: 6. CDR3 sequence: CASSQVAGAAEQYF. In DNA, the CDR3 is TGCGCCAGCAGCCAAGTTGCGGGAGCGGCCGAGCAGTACTTC.

The rearrangement joins TRBV5-6 to TRBJ1-5; the match to TRBD1 covers 7 bases. This CDR3 is 14 amino acids long. V gave up 1 base and J gave up 3 bases; unmatched junction bases: 1. Germline CDR1 reads SGHDT; CDR2 reads YYEEEE. The DNA for the CDR3 is TGTGCCAGCAGCTTGACAGGGGCCAATCAGCCCCAGCATTTT. It specifies CASSLTGANQPQHF.

The rearrangement uses TRBV2 and TRBJ1-2; possibly TRBD1 for D (6 bases). The CDR3 is made up of 14 amino acids. From germline, CDR1 is SNHLY and CDR2 FYNNEI. V was shortened by 8 bases and J by 8 bases, with 21 bases between the two germline ends. The CDR3 coding sequence is TGTGCCAGCCCTGTCCCCGGGGGGCGAGGCGGCTACACCTTC. Its translation is CASPVPGGRGGYTF.

The rearrangement links TRBV4-1 to TRBJ1-2; D gene uncertain. Germline CDR1 reads MGHRA; CDR2 reads YSYEKL. The ends were cut back, 0 bases at V and 10 bases at J, with 9 bases in the middle. The CDR3 is 12 amino acids. CDR3 bases: TGCGCCAGCAGCCAAGATTCAGAATTCTACACCTTC. Protein: CASSQDSEFYTF.

This chain uses TRBV19 with TRBJ1-2; 11 bases match TRBD1. There are 16 residues in the CDR3. V lost 3 bases, J lost 8 bases, and 11 bases stayed unmatched. CDR1 and CDR2 (germline): LNHDA, SQIVND (reference sequence). The CDR3 nucleotides are TGTGCCAGTAGTATTGGACAGGGGGCGTTGGCGGCGGGCTACACCTTC. Translating gives CASSIGQGALAAGYTF.

The chain employs TRBV19 and TRBJ1-5; 8 bases align to TRBD1. Germline V gene lookup returns CDR1 LNHDA and CDR2 SQIVND (reference sequence). CDR3 length equals 15 residues. Unmatched junction bases numbered 5, after V lost 7 bases and J lost 0 bases. CDR3 sequence (DNA): TGTGCCAGTAAGACAGGGGCTAATAGCAATCAGCCCCAGCATTTT. Translation: CASKTGANSNQPQHF.

The V gene is TRBV4-1, the J gene TRBJ2-1; TRBD2 matches at 10 bases. J lost 5 bases, V lost 0 bases, and 4 bases had no gene match. The CDR3 sequence is 16 residues long. The germline CDR1 and CDR2 sequences are MGHRA and YSYEKL. The CDR3 DNA reads as TGCGCCAGCAGCCAAGATCCAGCGGGAGGGCACAATGAGCAGTTCTTC. Translation: CASSQDPAGGHNEQFF.

The rearrangement joins TRBV14 to TRBJ1-1; D ambiguous. This CDR3 region has 13 residues. V was cut by 0 bases and J by 12 bases, with 14 bases left in between. Per germline, CDR1 SGHDN and CDR2 FVKESK. The DNA of the CDR3 is TGTGCCAGCAGCCAAGATTTGGAGGCCATGACTTTCTTT. It specifies CASSQDLEAMTFF.

The chain employs TRBV29-1 and TRBJ2-3; D might be TRBD1 (6 bases). Germline V gives CDR1 SQVTM, CDR2 ANQGSEA. The germline V and J ends were trimmed by 0 bases and 0 bases, with 13 bases remaining between them. The CDR3 loop spans 16 amino acids. The CDR3 here is CSVEDLDRSSTDTQYF. The CDR3 DNA sequence: TGCAGCGTTGAAGATCTGGACAGATCTAGCACAGATACGCAGTATTTT.